This T cell receptor beta chain was sequenced for a study of beta chain features in type 1 diabetes. General study points: TCRB CDR3s from Type 1 diabetes patients were moderately but significantly shorter in all four CD4+ subsets.

This clone was counted between two and nine times. Its antigen is currently unknown. Investigators reverse transcribed all isolated RNA, so they sequenced expressed TCRB transcripts. The table came from immunoSEQ multiplex PCR; TCRdb's copy has only in-frame clones and leaves some out. The data contain 130,000 to 150,000 clones, about 13% of them singletons. V was shortened by 3 bases and J by 5 bases, with 11 bases between the two germline ends. In germline, CDR1 is SGDLS, CDR2 YYNGEE. The CDR3 is 13 amino acids. This sequence was found in a young man with type 1 diabetes. Sequenced input: central memory CD4+ T cells from blood. This chain joins TRBV9 and TRBJ2-5, with D perhaps matching TRBD1 or TRBD2 (6 bases each). CDR3 DNA: TGTGCCAGCAGCGCGGGGGCGAAGGAGACCCAGTACTTC. Translating gives CASSAGAKETQYF.